Shown below are 25 T cell receptor beta chains from a single sample sequenced in a study of cytomegalovirus exposure and HLA in healthy donors. Researchers ran the PCR with 60 Vbeta and 13 Jbeta primers. Using immunoSEQ multiplex PCR, the repertoire was profiled, and TCRdb retains in-frame clones only, with some absent. This table has about 140,000 clones, roughly 80% appearing once. Sequencing was done on a sample of PBMCs. All receptors derive from a man between 25 and 39 years old in good health and CMV-seronegative.

The rearrangement joins TRBV6-6 to TRBJ1-5; D remains unclear. Trimming left V 0 bases short and J 0 bases short, with 6 bases between. There are 15 residues in the CDR3. Germline V CDR1 and CDR2: MNHNY, SVGAGI (reference sequence). CDR3 in amino acids: CASSYSQASNQPQHF. As DNA, the CDR3 is TGTGCCAGCAGTTACTCCCAAGCTAGCAATCAGCCCCAGCATTTT.

The table lists this clone with a count of one. The chain employs TRBV10-3 and TRBJ2-7, with 9 bases that match TRBD1. The V and J ends lost 1 base and 0 bases, in that order; junction bases with no gene match: 1. The CDR3 sequence is 15 residues long. CDR1 and CDR2 (germline): ENHRY, SYGVKD. CDR3 protein: CAISELQGASYEQYF. The CDR3 DNA follows: TGTGCCATCAGTGAGTTACAGGGGGCCTCCTACGAGCAGTACTTC.

This clone was seen once. This chain joins TRBV12-5 and TRBJ1-3, with TRBD1 identical over 9 bases. Germline V gene lookup returns CDR1 LGHNT and CDR2 FRNRAP. The CDR3 loop spans 21 amino acids. V shed 0 bases and J 2 bases; nucleotides not matched to a gene: 17. CDR3 amino acids: CASGLVHTWPRDRVAGNTIYF. The CDR3 DNA reads TGTGCTAGTGGTTTGGTGCATACCTGGCCGCGGGACAGGGTTGCTGGAAACACCATATATTTT. Combining the CDR3 with reference TRBV12-5 and TRBJ1-3 gives the whole variable domain DARVTQTPRHKVTEMGQEVTMRCQPILGHNTVFWYRQTMMQGLELLAYFRNRAPLDDSGMPKDRFSAEMPDATLATLKIQPSEPRDSAVYFCASGLVHTWPRDRVAGNTIYFGEGSWLTVV.

The chain links TRBV27 to TRBJ2-7; the match to TRBD1 covers 7 bases. V trimming: 6 bases; J trimming: 3 bases; junction bases outside the gene matches: 5. Per germline, CDR1 MNHEY and CDR2 SMNVEV (reference sequence). The CDR3 covers 13 residues. CDR3 bases: TGTGCCAGCAGCTCGGGACAGATCTACGAGCAGTACTTC. Translating gives CASSSGQIYEQYF.

This clone was seen just once. The chain joins TRBV5-1 to TRBJ2-1, with 8 positions matching TRBD1. The CDR3 covers 15 residues. Trimming took 0 bases from V and 4 from J; bases not matched to a gene: 3. From germline, CDR1 is SGHRS and CDR2 YFSETQ. This chain's CDR3 is CASSLGQGLYNEQFF. In nucleotides, the CDR3 is TGCGCCAGCAGCTTGGGACAGGGGCTTTACAATGAGCAGTTCTTC. The full variable domain, with the rest looked up from reference TRBV5-1 and TRBJ2-1, is KAGVTQTPRYLIKTRGQQVTLSCSPISGHRSVSWYQQTPGQGLQFLFEYFSETQRNKGNFPGRFSGRQFSNSRSEMNVSTLELGDSALYLCASSLGQGLYNEQFFGPGTRLTVL.

The chain employs TRBV5-6 and TRBJ2-7, with 9 bases matching TRBD1. CDR1 is SGHDT, CDR2 YYEEEE, per germline. This CDR3 has 14 amino acids. V dropped 4 bases and J dropped 0; count of bases not matched to a gene: 2. CDR3 amino acids: CASSPTGGSYEQYF. CDR3 coding DNA: TGTGCCAGCAGCCCGACAGGGGGCTCCTACGAGCAGTACTTC.

CDR3: CASSETSAETQYF. Written as DNA, the CDR3 is TGTGCCAGCAGTGAAACTAGTGCGGAGACCCAGTACTTC. The chain couples TRBV6-5 to TRBJ2-5, with D perhaps TRBD2 (5 bases). The germline V gene has CDR1 MNHEY and CDR2 SVGAGI. V dropped 5 bases and J dropped 5 bases, with 12 bases sitting between them. CDR3 size: 13 residues.

In nucleotides, the CDR3 is TGTGCCAGCAGCGTAGAAGCGGGGGGGCGAGGAAACATTCAGTACTTC. Residues: CASSVEAGGRGNIQYF. This chain links TRBV9 with TRBJ2-4, with TRBD2 matching over 10 bases. The V segment lost 0 bases and the J segment 6 bases; nucleotides outside the gene matches: 6. The CDR3 has 16 amino acids. Germline V gene data show CDR1 as SGDLS and CDR2 as YYNGEE.

This chain links TRBV7-3 with TRBJ2-2; D gene uncertain. This CDR3 comprises 12 residues. The V end lost 4 bases, the J end lost 3 bases, and 3 bases lay between the germline ends. Germline V lookup: CDR1 SGHTA, CDR2 FQGTGA. The CDR3: CASSSYTGELFF. CDR3 DNA sequence: TGTGCCAGCAGCTCTTACACCGGGGAGCTGTTTTTT.

The CDR3 DNA sequence: TGTGCCAGCAGCTCGGGACTAGCGGGAGGGAATGAGCAGTACTTC. The encoded protein is CASSSGLAGGNEQYF. The chain links TRBV7-8 to TRBJ2-7; 16 bases line up with TRBD2. The CDR3 is 15 amino acids. Germline CDR1 SGHVS, CDR2 FQNEAQ. V lost 4 bases to trimming and J lost 7 bases; unmatched junction nucleotides: 4.

The chain couples TRBV6-1 to TRBJ1-5; TRBD1 is a possible D gene (6 bases). Trimming took off 9 bases at V and 5 bases at J, with 14 bases between the two ends. Germline lookup yields CDR1 MNHNS and CDR2 SASEGT. This CDR3 contains 13 residues. CDR3 sequence reads: CASRDIPYQPQHF. CDR3 DNA sequence: TGTGCCAGTCGGGACATACCATATCAGCCCCAGCATTTT.

This clone was counted a single time. V gene TRBV9 combines with J gene TRBJ2-3, with 8 bases that match TRBD2. This CDR3 spans 14 amino acids. CDR1 is SGDLS, CDR2 YYNGEE, per germline. Germline trimming cut 3 bases from V and 2 bases from J; bases unmatched to any gene: 2. In nucleotides, the CDR3 is TGTGCCAGCAGCGCTAGCGGGCTCACAGATACGCAGTATTTT. It is translated as CASSASGLTDTQYF.

This chain joins TRBV13 and TRBJ2-3; TRBD2 agrees at 7 bases. The germline V gene encodes CDR1 PRHDT and CDR2 FYEKMQ (reference sequence). The trim removed 2 bases at V and 6 bases at J, leaving 5 bases unmatched. The CDR3 length is 14 residues. CDR3 region: CASSLKAGTDTQYF. CDR3 coding DNA: TGTGCCAGCAGCTTAAAAGCGGGGACGGATACGCAGTATTTT.

The chain employs TRBV7-9 and TRBJ1-1; 7 bases fit TRBD1. V shed 7 bases, J shed 3 bases, and the junction held 5 bases outside the gene matches. The V gene's germline CDR1 is SEHNR and CDR2 FQNEAQ (reference sequence). CDR3 length: 13 residues. The CDR3 sequence is CASTYTGDTEAFF. The CDR3, as DNA: TGTGCCAGCACCTATACAGGGGACACTGAAGCTTTCTTT. Looking up the rest from reference TRBV7-9 and TRBJ1-1 gives the full variable domain: DTGVSQNPRHKITKRGQNVTFRCDPISEHNRLYWYRQTLGQGPEFLTYFQNEAQLEKSRLLSDRFSAERPKGSFSTLEIQRTEQGDSAMYLCASTYTGDTEAFFGQGTRLTVV.

The chain employs TRBV4-1 and TRBJ2-5, with a weak D call TRBD2 (6 bases). In germline, CDR1 is MGHRA, CDR2 YSYEKL. The CDR3 is made up of 15 amino acids. V was clipped by 0 bases and J by 5 bases, with 13 bases between them. CDR3 DNA sequence: TGCGCCAGCAGCCAAGAGGGGGAGGTCGGTGAGACCCAGTACTTC. Protein sequence: CASSQEGEVGETQYF.

This chain links TRBV7-3 with TRBJ2-3, with 9 bases aligning to TRBD2. Looked up from germline, CDR1 is SGHTA and CDR2 is FQGTGA. V dropped 5 bases and J dropped 2; count of bases not matched to a gene: 5. The CDR3 contains 15 residues. The CDR3: CASSPTSGTTDTQYF. The CDR3 bases are TGTGCCAGCAGCCCGACTAGCGGAACCACAGATACGCAGTATTTT.

The chain employs TRBV19 and TRBJ1-5; D not certain. Germline-derived CDR1 and CDR2 are LNHDA and SQIVND (reference sequence). The CDR3 runs to 12 residues. V lost 3 bases and J lost 6, with 6 bases in between. Here the CDR3 DNA reads TGTGCCAGTAGTATGTCCGGTCAGCCCCAGCATTTT. The encoded protein is CASSMSGQPQHF.

The chain joins TRBV11-2 to TRBJ2-7, with D possibly being TRBD1 (6 bases). V was clipped by 5 bases and J by 4 bases, with 24 bases between them. This CDR3 contains 17 residues. CDR1 and CDR2 from the germline V gene are SGHAT and FQNNGV. The CDR3 DNA reads as TGTGCCAGCAGCCCGGTCAAGAGGGACACCTTAATATACGAGCAGTACTTC. This encodes CASSPVKRDTLIYEQYF.

This clone was found a few times. This chain connects TRBV29-1 to TRBJ2-1, with 12 bases fitting TRBD1. The length of the CDR3 is 16 residues. V dropped 7 bases and J dropped 1; count of bases not matched to a gene: 8. Germline assignment: CDR1 SQVTM and CDR2 ANQGSEA. Here the CDR3 DNA reads TGCAGCGCTACTCGGGACAGGGGGCCGTCCTACAATGAGCAGTTCTTC. It translates to CSATRDRGPSYNEQFF.

The rearrangement uses TRBV5-6 and TRBJ1-4; 7 bases align to TRBD1. The V segment lost 0 bases and the J segment 0 bases; nucleotides outside the gene matches: 5. Germline values: CDR1 SGHDT, CDR2 YYEEEE. CDR3 length: 17 amino acids. CDR3: CASSLGQGHATNEKLFF. The CDR3 coding sequence is TGTGCCAGCAGCTTGGGACAGGGACATGCAACTAATGAAAAACTGTTTTTT.

The chain is built from TRBV15 and TRBJ1-1; 9 nucleotides agree with TRBD1. The CDR3 totals 15 residues. V lost 0 bases, J lost 11 bases, and 10 bases stayed unmatched. The germline V gene encodes CDR1 LNHNV and CDR2 YYDKDF (reference sequence). The CDR3 DNA is TGTGCCACCAGCAGAGATCCCACAACCGACAGGGGGGCTTTCTTT. It is translated as CATSRDPTTDRGAFF.

The chain has TRBV5-1 and TRBJ2-5; D might be TRBD1 (6 bases). The CDR3 runs 15 residues. CDR1 and CDR2 (germline): SGHRS, YFSETQ. Trimming left V 4 bases short and J 0 bases short, with 13 bases between. CDR3 region: CASSPGTSYQETQYF. CDR3 coding DNA: TGCGCCAGCAGCCCCGGGACATCGTACCAAGAGACCCAGTACTTC.

The table lists this clone with a count of one. This chain uses TRBV7-5 with TRBJ2-5; TRBD2, the D gene given by the table, was not confirmed from the DNA. TRBV7-5 is an annotated pseudogene. The length of the CDR3 is 16 residues. The DNA of the CDR3 is TGTGCCAGAAGTCTTTGGGTGTCGAGGGATAGAGAGACCCAGTACTTC. As protein: CARSLWVSRDRETQYF.

This clone has a single count. The V gene is TRBV10-1, the J gene TRBJ2-4, with a tentative D call TRBD1 (5 bases). The CDR3 length is 14 residues. The V gene's germline CDR1 is WNHNN and CDR2 SYGVQD (reference sequence). Trimming took off 0 bases at V and 8 bases at J, with 11 bases between the two ends. The CDR3 DNA follows: TGCGCCAGCAGTGAGTCGGGGCAGTGGGACATTCAGTACTTC. Residues: CASSESGQWDIQYF.

This clone was counted once. The chain has TRBV7-9 and TRBJ1-2; tentatively, D is TRBD1 (5 bases). CDR1 is SEHNR, CDR2 FQNEAQ, per germline (reference sequence). The CDR3 sequence is 15 residues long. V shed 2 bases and J shed 2 bases, with 12 bases lying between them. The CDR3 region has the DNA TGTGCCAGCAGCTTATTCCAGGGAGGCAACTATGGCTACACCTTC. Translating it yields CASSLFQGGNYGYTF.